This T cell receptor beta chain was retrieved from a study of graft-versus-host responses after intestinal transplantation. Across the study: Transplantation in recipients was multivisceral, liver-intestinal, or isolated intestinal. Anti-thymocyte globulin served as induction for all recipients, who then took tacrolimus and steroids for approximately three years. Whole-study results and caveats: Allografts of one patient group, those with graft-donor T cell macrochimerism, had high graft-versus-host to host-versus-graft clonal ratios.

Libraries were prepared by immunoSEQ multiplex PCR; TCRdb keeps only in-frame clonotypes and omits some of them. The sample has more than 90,000 clones, 90% to 95% seen once. This clone was observed a single time. No antigen is known for it. The CDR3 totals 13 residues. Between the trimmed V and J ends, which lost 3 bases and 4 bases, there was a span of 9 bases. Germline CDR1 reads LGHNA; CDR2 reads YNFKEQ. This TCR was sampled from a human donor who received an intestinal transplant. J is TRBJ1-1 and V is TRBV4-2; no clear D gene. The sample in question was unstimulated CD8+ T cells sorted from spleen or lymph node cells, obtained before intestinal transplant. The CDR3 DNA sequence: TGTGCCAGCAGCCAGTTTGGGAGCACTGAAGCTTTCTTT. Its protein product is CASSQFGSTEAFF.